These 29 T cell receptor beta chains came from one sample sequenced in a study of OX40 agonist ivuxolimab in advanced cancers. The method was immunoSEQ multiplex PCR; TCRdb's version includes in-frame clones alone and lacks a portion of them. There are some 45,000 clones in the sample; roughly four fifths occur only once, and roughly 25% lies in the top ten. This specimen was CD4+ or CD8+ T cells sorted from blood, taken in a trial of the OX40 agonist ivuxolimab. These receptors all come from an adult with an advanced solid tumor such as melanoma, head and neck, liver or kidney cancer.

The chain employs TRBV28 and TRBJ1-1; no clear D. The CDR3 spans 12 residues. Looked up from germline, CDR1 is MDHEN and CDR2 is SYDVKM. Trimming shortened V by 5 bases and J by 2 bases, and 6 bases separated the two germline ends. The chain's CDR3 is CASSPPNTEAFF. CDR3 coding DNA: TGTGCCAGCAGTCCCCCAAACACTGAAGCTTTCTTT.

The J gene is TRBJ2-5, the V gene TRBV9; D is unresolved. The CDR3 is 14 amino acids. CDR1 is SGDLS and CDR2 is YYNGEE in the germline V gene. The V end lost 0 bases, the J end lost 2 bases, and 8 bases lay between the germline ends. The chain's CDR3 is CASSVEGFQETQYF. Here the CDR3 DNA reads TGTGCCAGCAGCGTAGAGGGCTTTCAAGAGACCCAGTACTTC.

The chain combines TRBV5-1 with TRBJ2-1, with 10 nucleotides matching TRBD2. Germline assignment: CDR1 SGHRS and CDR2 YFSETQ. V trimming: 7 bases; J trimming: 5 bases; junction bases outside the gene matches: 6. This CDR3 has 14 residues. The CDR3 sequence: CASSTSGDDNEQFF. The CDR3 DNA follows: TGCGCCAGCTCTACTAGCGGGGACGACAATGAGCAGTTCTTC.

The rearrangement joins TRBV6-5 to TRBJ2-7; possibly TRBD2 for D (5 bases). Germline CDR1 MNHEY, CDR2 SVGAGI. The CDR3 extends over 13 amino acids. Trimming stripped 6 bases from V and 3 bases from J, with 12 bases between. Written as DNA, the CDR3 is TGTGCCAGCAGCCTCTCCGGGAACTACGAGCAGTACTTC. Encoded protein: CASSLSGNYEQYF.

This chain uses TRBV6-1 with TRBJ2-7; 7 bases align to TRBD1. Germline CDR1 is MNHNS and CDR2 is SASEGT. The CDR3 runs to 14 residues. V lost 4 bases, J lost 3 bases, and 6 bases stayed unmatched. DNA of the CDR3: TGTGCCAGCAGTGCCCGGGACAGTGACTACGAGCAGTACTTC. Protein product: CASSARDSDYEQYF.

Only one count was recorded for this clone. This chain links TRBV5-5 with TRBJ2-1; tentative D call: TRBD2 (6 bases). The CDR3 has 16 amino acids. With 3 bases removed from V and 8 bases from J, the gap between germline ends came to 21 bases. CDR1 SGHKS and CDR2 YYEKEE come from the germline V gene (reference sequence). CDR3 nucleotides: TGTGCCAGCAGCTACCACCCGCGGGATCCGGGCGATGAGCAGTTCTTC. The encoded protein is CASSYHPRDPGDEQFF.

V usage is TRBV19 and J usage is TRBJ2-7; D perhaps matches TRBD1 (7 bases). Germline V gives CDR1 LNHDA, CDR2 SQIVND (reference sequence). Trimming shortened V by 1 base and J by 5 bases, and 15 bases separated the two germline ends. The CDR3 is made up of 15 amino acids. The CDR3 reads CASSIVAGGPNEQYF. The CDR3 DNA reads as TGTGCCAGTAGTATAGTGGCAGGGGGGCCCAACGAGCAGTACTTC.

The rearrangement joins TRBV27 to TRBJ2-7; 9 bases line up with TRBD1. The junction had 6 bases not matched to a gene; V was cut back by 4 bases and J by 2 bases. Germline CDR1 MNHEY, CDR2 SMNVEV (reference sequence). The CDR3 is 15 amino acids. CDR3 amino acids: CASSSVWDRAYEQYF. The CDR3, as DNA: TGTGCCAGCAGTTCCGTGTGGGACAGGGCCTACGAGCAGTACTTC.

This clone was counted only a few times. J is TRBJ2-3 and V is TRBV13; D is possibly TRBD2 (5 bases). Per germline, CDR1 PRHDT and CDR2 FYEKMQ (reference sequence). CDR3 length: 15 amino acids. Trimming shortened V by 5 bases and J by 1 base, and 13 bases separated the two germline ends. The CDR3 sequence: CASSLRAFGTDTQYF. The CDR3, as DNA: TGTGCCAGCAGCCTGAGGGCATTTGGCACAGATACGCAGTATTTT.

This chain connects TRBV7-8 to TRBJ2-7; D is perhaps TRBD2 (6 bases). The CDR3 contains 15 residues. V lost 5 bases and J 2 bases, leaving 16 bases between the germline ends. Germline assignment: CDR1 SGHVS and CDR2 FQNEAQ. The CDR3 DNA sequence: TGTGCCAGCAGCGGGGGGACCCCTGTGCCCTACGAGCAGTACTTC. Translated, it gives CASSGGTPVPYEQYF.

DNA for the CDR3: TGTGCCAGCTCAGCTTGGGGGACAGGGGGCAGTTACCCCAATGAGCAGTTCTTC. Protein: CASSAWGTGGSYPNEQFF. The gene calls are TRBV7-9 and TRBJ2-1, with 12 positions matching TRBD1. Germline CDR1 is SEHNR and CDR2 is FQNEAQ (reference sequence). J was trimmed by 6 bases and V by 8 bases; bases with no gene match: 17. This CDR3 is 18 amino acids long.

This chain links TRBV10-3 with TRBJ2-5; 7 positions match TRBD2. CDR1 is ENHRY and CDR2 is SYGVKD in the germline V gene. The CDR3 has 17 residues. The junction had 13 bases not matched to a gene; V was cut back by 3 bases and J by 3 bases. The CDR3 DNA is TGTGCCATCAGTGAAGGGTTTCTAGCGGAGTCCGAAGAGACCCAGTACTTC. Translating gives CAISEGFLAESEETQYF.

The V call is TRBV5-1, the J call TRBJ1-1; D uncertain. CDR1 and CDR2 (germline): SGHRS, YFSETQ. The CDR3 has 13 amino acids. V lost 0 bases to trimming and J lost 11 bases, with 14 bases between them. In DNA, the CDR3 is TGCGCCAGCAGCTTGGCGAGAGGGCAGGACGCTTTCTTT. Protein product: CASSLARGQDAFF.

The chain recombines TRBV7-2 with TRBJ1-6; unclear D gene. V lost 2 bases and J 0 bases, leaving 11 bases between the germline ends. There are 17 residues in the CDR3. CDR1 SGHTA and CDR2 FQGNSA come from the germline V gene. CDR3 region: CASSLMQASSYNSPLHF. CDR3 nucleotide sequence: TGTGCCAGCAGCTTAATGCAGGCCAGCTCCTATAATTCACCCCTCCACTTT.

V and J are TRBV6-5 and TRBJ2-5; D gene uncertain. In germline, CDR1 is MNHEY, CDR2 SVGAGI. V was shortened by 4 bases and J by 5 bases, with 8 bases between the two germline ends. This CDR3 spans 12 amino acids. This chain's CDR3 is CASSSRKETQYF. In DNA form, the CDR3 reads TGTGCCAGCAGTTCAAGGAAGGAGACCCAGTACTTC.

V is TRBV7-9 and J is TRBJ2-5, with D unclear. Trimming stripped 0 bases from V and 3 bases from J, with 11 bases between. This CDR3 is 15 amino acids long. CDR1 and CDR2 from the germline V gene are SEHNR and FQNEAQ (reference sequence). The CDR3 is CASSLANYLEETQYF. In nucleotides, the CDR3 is TGTGCCAGCAGCTTAGCCAACTACCTTGAAGAGACCCAGTACTTC.

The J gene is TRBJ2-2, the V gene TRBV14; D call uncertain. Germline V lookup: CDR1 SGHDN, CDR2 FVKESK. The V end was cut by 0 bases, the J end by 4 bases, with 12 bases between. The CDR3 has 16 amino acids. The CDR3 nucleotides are TGTGCCAGCAGCCAAGATAAAGGGAAAGGCACCGGGGAGCTGTTTTTT. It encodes CASSQDKGKGTGELFF. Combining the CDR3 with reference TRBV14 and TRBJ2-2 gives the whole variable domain EAGVTQFPSHSVIEKGQTVTLRCDPISGHDNLYWYRRVMGKEIKFLLHFVKESKQDESGMPNNRFLAERTGGTYSTLKVQPAELEDSGVYFCASSQDKGKGTGELFFGEGSRLTVL.

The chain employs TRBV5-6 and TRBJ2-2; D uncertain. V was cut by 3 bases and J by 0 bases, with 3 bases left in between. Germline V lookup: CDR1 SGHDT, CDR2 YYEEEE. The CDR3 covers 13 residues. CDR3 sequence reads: CASSWTNTGELFF. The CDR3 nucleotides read TGTGCCAGCAGCTGGACGAACACCGGGGAGCTGTTTTTT.

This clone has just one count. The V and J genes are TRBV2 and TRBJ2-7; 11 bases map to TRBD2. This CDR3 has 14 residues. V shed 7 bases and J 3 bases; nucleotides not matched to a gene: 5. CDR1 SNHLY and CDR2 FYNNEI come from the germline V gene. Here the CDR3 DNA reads TGTGCCAGCACCCCCGGGACTAGCGGCTACGAGCAGTACTTC. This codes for CASTPGTSGYEQYF.

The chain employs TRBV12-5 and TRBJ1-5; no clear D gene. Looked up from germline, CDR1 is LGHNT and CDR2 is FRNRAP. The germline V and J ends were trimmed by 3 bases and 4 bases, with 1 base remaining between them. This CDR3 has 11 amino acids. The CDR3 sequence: CASGLNQPQHF. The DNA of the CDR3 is TGTGCTAGTGGTTTAAATCAGCCCCAGCATTTT.

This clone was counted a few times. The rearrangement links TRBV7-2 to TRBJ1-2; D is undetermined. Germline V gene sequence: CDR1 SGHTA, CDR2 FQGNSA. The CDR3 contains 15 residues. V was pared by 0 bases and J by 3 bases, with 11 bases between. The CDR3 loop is CASSLAAPGYYGYTF. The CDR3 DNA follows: TGTGCCAGCAGCTTAGCGGCCCCGGGCTACTATGGCTACACCTTC.

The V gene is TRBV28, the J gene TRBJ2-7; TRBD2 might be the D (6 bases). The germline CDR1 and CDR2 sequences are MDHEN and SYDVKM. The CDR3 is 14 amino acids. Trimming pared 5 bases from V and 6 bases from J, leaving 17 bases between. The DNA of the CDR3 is TGTGCCAGCAGTCCCTCGATTGGGGGGTTCGAGCAGTACTTC. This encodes CASSPSIGGFEQYF. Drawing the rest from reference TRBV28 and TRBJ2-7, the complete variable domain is DVKVTQSSRYLVKRTGEKVFLECVQDMDHENMFWYRQDPGLGLRLIYFSYDVKMKEKGDIPEGYSVSREKKERFSLILESASTNQTSMYLCASSPSIGGFEQYFGPGTRLTVT.

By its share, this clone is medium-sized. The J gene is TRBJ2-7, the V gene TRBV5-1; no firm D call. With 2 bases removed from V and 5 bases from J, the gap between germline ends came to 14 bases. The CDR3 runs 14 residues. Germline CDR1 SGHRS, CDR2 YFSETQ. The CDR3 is CASSFIDTVHEQYF. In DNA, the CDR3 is TGCGCCAGCAGCTTCATTGATACAGTGCACGAGCAGTACTTC.

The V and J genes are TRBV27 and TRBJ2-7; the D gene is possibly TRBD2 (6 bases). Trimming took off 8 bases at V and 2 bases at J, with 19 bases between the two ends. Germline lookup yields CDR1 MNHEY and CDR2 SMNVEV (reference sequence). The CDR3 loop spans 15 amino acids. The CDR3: CASGTGVRVPYEQYF. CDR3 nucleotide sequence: TGTGCCAGCGGAACGGGGGTCAGGGTACCCTACGAGCAGTACTTC.

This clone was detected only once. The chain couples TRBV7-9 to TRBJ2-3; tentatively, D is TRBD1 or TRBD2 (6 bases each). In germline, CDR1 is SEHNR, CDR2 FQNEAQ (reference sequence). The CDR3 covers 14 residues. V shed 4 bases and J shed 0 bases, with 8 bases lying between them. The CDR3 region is CASSWGASTDTQYF. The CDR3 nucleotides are TGTGCCAGCAGCTGGGGGGCGAGCACAGATACGCAGTATTTT.

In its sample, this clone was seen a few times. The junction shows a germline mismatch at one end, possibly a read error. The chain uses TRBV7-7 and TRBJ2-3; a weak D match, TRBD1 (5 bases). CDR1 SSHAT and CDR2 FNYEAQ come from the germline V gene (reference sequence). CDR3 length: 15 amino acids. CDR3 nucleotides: TGTGCTAGCAGCTTAGATACAGGCAGCACAGATACGCAGTATTTT. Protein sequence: CASSLDTGSTDTQYF.

The CDR3 sequence: CASSPGLAGGSTDTQYF. For the CDR3, the DNA is TGTGCCAGCAGCCCGGGACTAGCGGGGGGCAGCACAGATACGCAGTATTTT. The V gene is TRBV7-2, the J gene TRBJ2-3; 15 positions match TRBD2. Germline lookup yields CDR1 SGHTA and CDR2 FQGNSA. V lost 5 bases, J lost 0 bases, and 3 bases stayed unmatched. The CDR3 totals 17 residues.

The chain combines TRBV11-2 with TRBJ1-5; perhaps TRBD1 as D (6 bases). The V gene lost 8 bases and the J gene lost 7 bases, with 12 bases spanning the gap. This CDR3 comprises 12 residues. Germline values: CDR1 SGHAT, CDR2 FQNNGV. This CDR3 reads CASYKGGQPQHF. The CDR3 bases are TGTGCCAGCTACAAGGGGGGACAGCCCCAGCATTTT.

CDR3: CASSFRDFFNEQFF. CDR3 DNA sequence: TGCGCCAGCAGTTTTAGGGACTTTTTCAATGAGCAGTTCTTC. The J gene is TRBJ2-1, the V gene TRBV5-1, with D possibly TRBD2 on 6 matching bases. The CDR3 runs to 14 residues. The V gene's germline CDR1 is SGHRS and CDR2 YFSETQ. V lost 5 bases, J lost 6 bases, and 15 bases lay in between.